Each of the 18 T cell receptor beta chains below was sequenced from the same sample in a study of STAT3 mutations in large granular lymphocyte leukemia. Their target antigens are unknown. General study points: Every T-cell large granular lymphocyte leukemia patient had at least one immunodominant TCR beta clonotype.

Using immunoSEQ multiplex PCR, the repertoire was profiled, and TCRdb retains in-frame clones only, with some absent. The sample gives roughly 17,000 clones, approximately 90% of which show up once; about 45% is in the top ten. The sequencing input was peripheral blood mononuclear cells. All receptors come from a man aged 60 to 75 with T-cell large granular lymphocyte leukemia. Some clones in this sample may be carry-over from other donors' samples.

The chain uses TRBV29-1 and TRBJ2-2; the match to TRBD1 covers 8 bases. J lost 3 bases, V lost 7 bases, and 7 bases had no gene match. The germline CDR1 and CDR2 sequences are SQVTM and ANQGSEA. This CDR3 region has 14 residues. CDR3 residues: CSAGQGIYTGELFF. The CDR3 region has the DNA TGCAGCGCCGGACAGGGAATCTACACCGGGGAGCTGTTTTTT.

V is TRBV6-6 and J is TRBJ1-1, with 9 nucleotides matching TRBD1. From germline, CDR1 is MNHNY and CDR2 SVGAGI (reference sequence). This CDR3 region has 15 residues. After removal of 2 bases from V and 4 bases from J, the junction contained 5 bases not matched to a gene. The CDR3, as DNA: TGTGCCAGCAGTTACACCACGACAGGGGGCACTGAAGCTTTCTTT. Its translation is CASSYTTTGGTEAFF.

The gene calls are TRBV7-9 and TRBJ1-2; D might be TRBD1 (6 bases). The CDR3 extends over 12 amino acids. Germline loops: CDR1 SEHNR, CDR2 FQNEAQ (reference sequence). V was shortened by 5 bases and J by 5 bases, with 9 bases between the two germline ends. The chain's CDR3 is CASSNREYGYTF. In nucleotides, the CDR3 is TGTGCCAGCAGCAACAGGGAATATGGCTACACCTTC. The full variable domain, completed using reference TRBV7-9 and TRBJ1-2, is DTGVSQNPRHKITKRGQNVTFRCDPISEHNRLYWYRQTLGQGPEFLTYFQNEAQLEKSRLLSDRFSAERPKGSFSTLEIQRTEQGDSAMYLCASSNREYGYTFGSGTRLTVV.

The rearrangement links TRBV28 to TRBJ1-1, with a tentative D call TRBD1 (5 bases). Trimming removed 6 bases from V and 0 bases from J, with 11 bases in between. The CDR3 spans 14 residues. Per the germline V gene, CDR1 is MDHEN and CDR2 is SYDVKM. As DNA, the CDR3 is TGTGCCAGCAGCCTACAGGCTCTGAACACTGAAGCTTTCTTT. This encodes CASSLQALNTEAFF.

The V and J genes are TRBV2 and TRBJ2-3, with 12 bases aligning to TRBD2. The ends lost 7 bases at V and 3 bases at J; junction bases unmatched: 8. CDR1 is SNHLY and CDR2 is FYNNEI in the germline V gene. CDR3 length equals 16 residues. As DNA, the CDR3 is TGTGCCAGCAAGGTCCTAGCGGGAGGGTCTACAGATACGCAGTATTTT. Protein: CASKVLAGGSTDTQYF.

This rearrangement joins TRBV10-3 to TRBJ1-1; the D is unclear. The V end was cut by 8 bases, the J end by 8 bases, with 9 bases between. The V gene's germline CDR1 is ENHRY and CDR2 SYGVKD. The CDR3 consists of 10 residues. The CDR3 coding sequence is TGTGCCATCGGCGATAGGGAAGCTTTCTTT. Its translation: CAIGDREAFF.

The chain is built from TRBV19 and TRBJ1-1, with D possibly matching TRBD1 (6 bases). Germline V gene data show CDR1 as LNHDA and CDR2 as SQIVND (reference sequence). The germline V and J ends were trimmed by 7 bases and 4 bases, with 10 bases remaining between them. The CDR3 is 12 amino acids. CDR3 coding DNA: TGTGCCAGTATCAAGACAGGCACTGAAGCTTTCTTT. The encoded protein is CASIKTGTEAFF.

This chain links TRBV30 with TRBJ2-7, with D hard to call. The V end was cut by 0 bases, the J end by 7 bases, with 7 bases between. Germline V gene lookup returns CDR1 GTSNPN and CDR2 SVGIG (reference sequence). This CDR3 has 11 amino acids. The CDR3: CAWSVLGEQYF. The CDR3 DNA follows: TGTGCCTGGAGTGTACTGGGGGAGCAGTACTTC.

The chain uses TRBV5-1 and TRBJ1-1; 7 bases line up with TRBD1. The CDR3 extends over 17 amino acids. CDR1 and CDR2 (germline): SGHRS, YFSETQ. The trim removed 4 bases at V and 3 bases at J, leaving 15 bases unmatched. CDR3 nucleotides: TGCGCCAGCAGCGGATTGACAGGGAAAGTATGGGACACTGAAGCTTTCTTT. Its translation is CASSGLTGKVWDTEAFF. The whole variable domain, remainder taken from reference TRBV5-1 and TRBJ1-1, is KAGVTQTPRYLIKTRGQQVTLSCSPISGHRSVSWYQQTPGQGLQFLFEYFSETQRNKGNFPGRFSGRQFSNSRSEMNVSTLELGDSALYLCASSGLTGKVWDTEAFFGQGTRLTVV.

This clone has a single count. The rearrangement links TRBV5-6 to TRBJ2-2, with D unclear. With 6 bases removed from V and 2 bases from J, the gap between germline ends came to 14 bases. This CDR3 comprises 15 residues. Germline V gives CDR1 SGHDT, CDR2 YYEEEE. The CDR3 DNA sequence: TGTGCCAGCACCCACCGGGTCGTAAACACCGGGGAGCTGTTTTTT. It is translated as CASTHRVVNTGELFF.

The chain carries TRBV7-9 and TRBJ1-6; D remains unclear. V was trimmed by 4 bases and J by 0 bases, leaving 13 bases between them. Germline CDR1 and CDR2: SEHNR and FQNEAQ (reference sequence). The CDR3 has 17 amino acids. The DNA of the CDR3 is TGTGCCAGCAGCTCACCCCGGGGAGCCTCCTATAATTCACCCCTCCACTTT. Translated, it gives CASSSPRGASYNSPLHF.

This clone has only one observation. CDR3 DNA sequence: TGTGCTAGTGGTTTGCCACACACTGAAGCTTTCTTT. This translates into CASGLPHTEAFF. The chain couples TRBV12-5 to TRBJ1-1; D is uncertain. V was cut by 2 bases and J by 3 bases, with 4 bases left in between. The germline CDR1 and CDR2 sequences are LGHNT and FRNRAP. This CDR3 region has 12 residues.

This clone has more than one count but fewer than ten. The chain joins TRBV7-9 to TRBJ1-1; D is possibly TRBD1 (6 bases). Germline V lookup: CDR1 SEHNR, CDR2 FQNEAQ (reference sequence). V was pared by 1 base and J by 4 bases, with 16 bases between. This CDR3 has 16 amino acids. Here the CDR3 reads CASSLEGGGWSTEAFF. The CDR3 coding sequence is TGTGCCAGCAGCTTAGAGGGGGGGGGCTGGAGCACTGAAGCTTTCTTT. The complete variable domain, with remaining parts taken from reference TRBV7-9 and TRBJ1-1, reads DTGVSQNPRHKITKRGQNVTFRCDPISEHNRLYWYRQTLGQGPEFLTYFQNEAQLEKSRLLSDRFSAERPKGSFSTLEIQRTEQGDSAMYLCASSLEGGGWSTEAFFGQGTRLTVV.

The chain recombines TRBV18 with TRBJ2-1; TRBD2 matches at 7 bases. The germline V gene has CDR1 KGHSH and CDR2 LQKENI. CDR3 length: 13 amino acids. Unmatched junction bases numbered 5, after V lost 3 bases and J lost 9 bases. CDR3 nucleotides: TGTGCCAGCTCACCCGGAGCGGGGTTTGAGCAGTTCTTC. This translates into CASSPGAGFEQFF. The entire variable domain, with the rest obtained from reference TRBV18 and TRBJ2-1, is as follows: NAGVMQNPRHLVRRRGQEARLRCSPMKGHSHVYWYRQLPEEGLKFMVYLQKENIIDESGMPKERFSAEFPKEGPSILRIQQVVRGDSAAYFCASSPGAGFEQFFGPGTRLTVL.

The CDR3: CASSLTGAIGNTIYF. As DNA, the CDR3 is TGTGCCAGCAGTTTGACAGGAGCGATTGGAAACACCATATATTTT. The rearrangement uses TRBV6-6 and TRBJ1-3, with TRBD1 as a possible D gene (6 bases). This CDR3 region has 15 residues. V lost 4 bases and J lost 3, with 13 bases in between. Germline CDR1 is MNHNY and CDR2 is SVGAGI (reference sequence).

In nucleotides, the CDR3 is TGTGCCTGGAGCAACGGCAGGCTAGCCAAAAACATTCAGTACTTC. Encoded protein: CAWSNGRLAKNIQYF. This chain joins TRBV30 and TRBJ2-4; D not certain. CDR1 and CDR2 (germline): GTSNPN, SVGIG (reference sequence). This CDR3 comprises 15 residues. Trimming left V 3 bases short and J 0 bases short, with 12 bases between.

V usage is TRBV4-3 and J usage is TRBJ2-7, with TRBD1 as a possible D gene (5 bases). Per the germline V gene, CDR1 is LGHNA and CDR2 is YSLEER. V shed 4 bases and J shed 3 bases, with 13 bases lying between them. The CDR3 has 14 amino acids. In DNA, the CDR3 is TGCGCCAGCAGCCCAGGTATGGGGCTCTACGAGCAGTACTTC. Residues: CASSPGMGLYEQYF.

The V call is TRBV9, the J call TRBJ2-1; D remains ambiguous. The V gene's germline CDR1 is SGDLS and CDR2 YYNGEE. V lost 7 bases and J 8 bases, leaving 16 bases between the germline ends. The CDR3 runs to 13 residues. CDR3 sequence: CASSTRAMDEQFF. The CDR3, as DNA: TGTGCCAGCTCAACCCGGGCCATGGATGAGCAGTTCTTC. Full variable domain (rest looked up from reference TRBV9 and TRBJ2-1): DSGVTQTPKHLITATGQRVTLRCSPRSGDLSVYWYQQSLDQGLQFLIQYYNGEERAKGNILERFSAQQFPDLHSELNLSSLELGDSALYFCASSTRAMDEQFFGPGTRLTVL.